The present entry profiles one TCR beta chain with its context. The target antigen is unknown. The data belong to a study of cytomegalovirus exposure and HLA in healthy donors. Study-level background: Both the roughly 120 validation repertoires and the roughly 700 first-cohort repertoires used the same platform, as reported by a later analysis.

Sequencing was performed with immunoSEQ multiplex PCR; in TCRdb, only in-frame clones are kept and a portion is missing. The sample includes about 260,000 clones, less than 95% of them seen just once. Whole-study results and caveats: Most TCR sequences proved rare, with some public TCRs found in many donors. A few CMV-associated chains were confirmed in vitro to be specific for CMV antigens.

The source of this sequence is a woman aged 25 to 39 in good health and CMV-seronegative. Sequenced: PBMCs.

As DNA, the CDR3 is TGTGCCAGCAGCTTGGAGGTGTTCGGGGTCAATGAGCAGTTCTTC. This codes for CASSLEVFGVNEQFF. The V and J genes are TRBV5-6 and TRBJ2-1, with D perhaps matching TRBD2 (5 bases). The V gene's germline CDR1 is SGHDT and CDR2 YYEEEE. Trimming cost V 0 bases and J 6 bases, with 13 bases left between them. The CDR3 contains 15 residues.